This TCR beta chain was captured in a study of blood T cell repertoires in COVID-19. The V end was cut by 1 base, the J end by 6 bases, with 9 bases between. Germline V gives CDR1 SGHDN, CDR2 FVKESK. CDR3 length: 13 residues. In the study's own analysis: Amplifying reference gene primers gave estimates of nucleated cell counts. Produced via immunoSEQ multiplex PCR; TCRdb's table is partial and in-frame only. V and J calls and clone size follow that table, whereas D and trimming were derived from the DNA. The sample has tens of thousands of clones; approximately 80% are singletons. Recruited during active infection, patients (from Seattle) were subsequently followed longitudinally.

The receptor was isolated from a man in his 70s with COVID-19, enrolled during active disease. Material for sequencing was peripheral blood. The chain couples TRBV14 to TRBJ1-1; D is unclear. CDR3 region: CASSQGNRAEAFF. In DNA, the CDR3 is TGTGCCAGCAGCCAAGGTAATCGAGCTGAAGCTTTCTTT.